This T cell receptor beta chain comes out of a study of T cell responses to AZD1222 COVID-19 vaccine. Findings and caveats of the study: Repertoires were obtained solely post-peak T cell response. Spike-spanning, vaccine-associated CD4 TCRs were dominant at 160-218 and 743-854. Targets within unmutated variant regions were reportedly found for nearly half of spike-specific TCRs. Spike-specific TCR breadth and depth both grew after two AZD1222 doses.

Measured with immunoSEQ multiplex PCR; TCRdb has only the in-frame clones, and not every one. The table includes around 120,000 clones, about 92% detected once. As for this clone: Antigen specificity is unknown.

Losses at the gene ends were 2 bases for V and 6 bases for J; bases not matched to a gene: 12. The CDR3 sequence is 16 residues long. CDR1 MNHNY and CDR2 SVGAGI come from the germline V gene (reference sequence). The sequences come from peripheral blood, collected 28 days after the second AZD1222 dose. The chain has TRBV6-6 and TRBJ1-2; 7 bases are shared with TRBD1. The receptor was isolated from an adult who received the AZD1222 COVID-19 vaccine. CDR3 loop: CASSYPERGRGDGYTF. For the CDR3, the DNA is TGTGCCAGCAGTTACCCAGAAAGGGGGCGCGGTGATGGCTACACCTTC.